This T cell receptor (beta chain) was observed in a study of blood T cell repertoires in COVID-19. As for the study in general: T cells, B-cell-depleted T cells, or PBMCs supplied cDNA or gDNA.

Study processing details: Estimation of nucleated cell counts was performed using reference gene primer amplification. Measured with immunoSEQ multiplex PCR; TCRdb has only the in-frame clones, and not every one. V and J calls and clone size are copied from that table; D and trimming were computed from the DNA. The data show more than 200,000 clones, 85% to 90% seen once. The germline V gene has CDR1 KGHDR and CDR2 SFDVKD. The CDR3 has 17 amino acids. V was shortened by 5 bases and J by 5 bases, with 23 bases between the two germline ends. Seattle patient enrollment occurred during active infection, with longitudinal follow-up thereafter.

This TCR derives from a woman aged 55-75 years with COVID-19, enrolled during active disease. The sequenced sample was peripheral blood. The gene calls are TRBV24-1 and TRBJ2-5, with D tentatively TRBD2 (6 bases). The CDR3 DNA sequence: TGTGCCACCAGTGTTGGCGGAAGAGGCGGGAATGGGGAGACCCAGTACTTC. It codes for CATSVGGRGGNGETQYF.